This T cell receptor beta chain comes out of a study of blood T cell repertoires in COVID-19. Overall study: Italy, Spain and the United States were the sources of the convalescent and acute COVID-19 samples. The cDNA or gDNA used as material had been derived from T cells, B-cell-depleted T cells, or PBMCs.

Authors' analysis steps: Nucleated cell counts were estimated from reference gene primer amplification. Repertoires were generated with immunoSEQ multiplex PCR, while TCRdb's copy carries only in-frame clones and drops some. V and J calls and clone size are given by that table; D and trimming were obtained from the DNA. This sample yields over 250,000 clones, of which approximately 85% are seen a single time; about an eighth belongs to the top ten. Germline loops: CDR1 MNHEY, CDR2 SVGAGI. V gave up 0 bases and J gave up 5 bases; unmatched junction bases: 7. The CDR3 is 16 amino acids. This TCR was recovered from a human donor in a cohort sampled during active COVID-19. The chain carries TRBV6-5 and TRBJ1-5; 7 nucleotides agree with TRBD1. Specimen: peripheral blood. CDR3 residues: CASSYSIATGDQPQHF. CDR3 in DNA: TGTGCCAGCAGTTACTCGATAGCCACAGGGGATCAGCCCCAGCATTTT.